The 24 T cell receptor beta chains below were found in one sample sequenced in a study of shared clonotypes between healthy human individuals. Sequenced by immunoSEQ multiplex PCR; TCRdb stores in-frame clones only, minus some. The sample consists of roughly 1,500,000 clones, 98% of them appearing once. The sequencing sample was made of naive CD4+ T cells sorted from blood. Regarding subset: CD45RA+ positively selected. These receptors all stem from a young man in good health.

This sequence joins TRBV9 and TRBJ2-6; possibly TRBD2 for D (7 bases). In germline, CDR1 is SGDLS, CDR2 YYNGEE. Trimming removed 0 bases at V and 3 bases at J, with 16 bases between. The CDR3 has 18 amino acids. This CDR3 reads CASSVVARGGVGANVLTF. The CDR3 DNA follows: TGTGCCAGCAGCGTAGTAGCCAGGGGAGGGGTTGGGGCCAACGTCCTGACTTTC.

The chain carries TRBV7-9 and TRBJ1-1; the D is unclear. The V gene lost 2 bases and the J gene lost 1 base, with 8 bases spanning the gap. This CDR3 is 14 amino acids long. Germline-derived CDR1 and CDR2 are SEHNR and FQNEAQ (reference sequence). Here the CDR3 reads CASSLLAGNTEAFF. The CDR3 coding sequence is TGTGCCAGCAGCTTACTCGCGGGGAACACTGAAGCTTTCTTT.

The chain has TRBV28 and TRBJ2-2, with D unresolved. The V gene's germline CDR1 is MDHEN and CDR2 SYDVKM. Between the trimmed V and J ends, which lost 7 bases and 1 base, there was a span of 4 bases. The CDR3 contains 12 residues. The CDR3 DNA sequence: TGTGCCAGCAAGCGGAACACCGGGGAGCTGTTTTTT. It is translated as CASKRNTGELFF. Complete variable domain (other parts from reference TRBV28 and TRBJ2-2): DVKVTQSSRYLVKRTGEKVFLECVQDMDHENMFWYRQDPGLGLRLIYFSYDVKMKEKGDIPEGYSVSREKKERFSLILESASTNQTSMYLCASKRNTGELFFGEGSRLTVL.

The chain combines TRBV18 with TRBJ2-7; 11 positions match TRBD1. V shed 4 bases, J shed 3 bases, and the junction held 2 bases outside the gene matches. Germline V gene data show CDR1 as KGHSH and CDR2 as LQKENI. CDR3 size: 14 residues. This CDR3 is CASSRGQGVYEQYF. CDR3 nucleotides: TGTGCCAGCTCACGGGGACAGGGGGTCTACGAGCAGTACTTC.

The chain uses TRBV27 and TRBJ2-2; 9 bases agree with TRBD2. Germline loops: CDR1 MNHEY, CDR2 SMNVEV (reference sequence). After removal of 10 bases from V and 4 bases from J, the junction contained 16 bases not matched to a gene. The CDR3 loop spans 17 amino acids. Here the CDR3 DNA reads TGTGCCACCCGGAGACTAGCGGTCCCCTCGGGCACCGGGGAGCTGTTTTTT. It yields the protein CATRRLAVPSGTGELFF.

V gene TRBV5-6 combines with J gene TRBJ2-5, with unresolved D. V lost 1 base and J 2 bases, leaving 6 bases between the germline ends. Germline V gene data show CDR1 as SGHDT and CDR2 as YYEEEE. The CDR3 totals 13 residues. This CDR3 is CASSLRLQETQYF. The CDR3 DNA sequence: TGTGCCAGCAGCTTGCGTTTGCAAGAGACCCAGTACTTC. Full variable domain (outside the CDR3, taken from reference TRBV5-6 and TRBJ2-5): DAGVTQSPTHLIKTRGQQVTLRCSPKSGHDTVSWYQQALGQGPQFIFQYYEEEERQRGNFPDRFSGHQFPNYSSELNVNALLLGDSALYLCASSLRLQETQYFGPGTRLLVL.

This chain connects TRBV10-1 to TRBJ2-7; D remains ambiguous. Germline loops: CDR1 WNHNN, CDR2 SYGVQD (reference sequence). The CDR3 length is 13 residues. Trimming took 8 bases from V and 3 from J, leaving 14 bases between them. CDR3 bases: TGCGCCAGCTCTGAGAAATTGGGCTACGAGCAGTACTTC. This encodes CASSEKLGYEQYF.

The V call is TRBV18, the J call TRBJ2-7; D may be TRBD1 (7 bases). The CDR3 spans 15 residues. Germline CDR1 KGHSH, CDR2 LQKENI. Trimming left V 1 base short and J 1 base short, with 11 bases between. The CDR3, as DNA: TGTGCCAGCTCACCACTGGCGGGACAGTCCTACGAGCAGTACTTC. Its protein product is CASSPLAGQSYEQYF.

V and J are TRBV20-1 and TRBJ2-1, with a weak D call TRBD2 (6 bases). The CDR3 extends over 11 amino acids. Trimming stripped 3 bases from V and 13 bases from J, with 13 bases between. Germline V gives CDR1 DFQATT, CDR2 SNEGSKA (reference sequence). The CDR3: CSARARDSQFF. In nucleotides, the CDR3 is TGCAGTGCTAGGGCCCGGGACTCACAGTTCTTC.

The genes are TRBV5-1 and TRBJ2-1; no reliable D call. There are 15 residues in the CDR3. Germline V gives CDR1 SGHRS, CDR2 YFSETQ. Trimming cost V 0 bases and J 4 bases, with 11 bases left between them. CDR3 nucleotide sequence: TGCGCCAGCAGCTTGGAGCTAGAACGTTACAATGAGCAGTTCTTC. Translating gives CASSLELERYNEQFF.

Remarks on this clone: Other DNA sequences in this specimen translate into the identical CDR3. The V call is TRBV15, the J call TRBJ2-5; D gene unclear. V was shortened by 0 bases and J by 1 base, with 9 bases between the two germline ends. Germline V gene data show CDR1 as LNHNV and CDR2 as YYDKDF (reference sequence). The CDR3 is 15 residues long. The DNA for the CDR3 is TGTGCCACCAGCAGAGATCGCGGCAGCCAAGAGACCCAGTACTTC. The encoded protein is CATSRDRGSQETQYF.

This rearrangement joins TRBV6-5 to TRBJ2-7; 8 nucleotides match TRBD2. The CDR3 has 14 amino acids. With 4 bases clipped from V and 7 bases from J, the junction kept 9 bases outside the gene matches. CDR1 and CDR2 (germline): MNHEY, SVGAGI. The CDR3 loop is CASSFLSGAGEQYF. The CDR3, as DNA: TGTGCCAGCAGTTTTCTTAGCGGGGCGGGGGAGCAGTACTTC.

Points on this clone: Other DNA variants within this sample encode the same CDR3. This sequence joins TRBV5-4 and TRBJ1-3; D is perhaps TRBD1 (6 bases). The CDR3 sequence is 14 residues long. CDR1 SGHNT and CDR2 YYREEE come from the germline V gene (reference sequence). Trimming took off 2 bases at V and 1 base at J, with 7 bases between the two ends. CDR3 bases: TGTGCCAGCAGCTTTCAGGGGTCTGGAAACACCATATATTTT. Its protein is CASSFQGSGNTIYF.

The rearrangement links TRBV29-1 to TRBJ1-2; 9 nucleotides agree with TRBD1. CDR3 length: 12 residues. The V gene end was trimmed by 3 bases and the J gene end by 7 bases; junction bases not matched to a gene: 3. CDR1 and CDR2 (germline): SQVTM, ANQGSEA. The CDR3 DNA follows: TGCAGCGTTGATGACAGGGGGGCTGGCTACACCTTC. Translated, it gives CSVDDRGAGYTF.

In its sample, this clone was seen once. The chain employs TRBV5-5 and TRBJ2-5, with TRBD2 as a possible D gene (5 bases). This CDR3 comprises 15 residues. V lost 4 bases, J lost 5 bases, and 18 bases lay in between. Germline V gives CDR1 SGHKS, CDR2 YYEKEE (reference sequence). CDR3: CASSDGEFRSETQYF. In DNA, the CDR3 is TGTGCCAGCAGCGACGGGGAGTTCCGATCGGAGACCCAGTACTTC.

The rearrangement links TRBV10-3 to TRBJ2-1, with 10 bases fitting TRBD2. Germline assignment: CDR1 ENHRY and CDR2 SYGVKD. Germline trimming cut 4 bases from V and 6 bases from J; bases unmatched to any gene: 6. The CDR3 spans 15 residues. The CDR3 nucleotides read TGTGCCATCAGTGTGGGGCTAGCGGGAGTCAATGAGCAGTTCTTC. Its protein product is CAISVGLAGVNEQFF.

This chain links TRBV2 with TRBJ2-6; 7 nucleotides line up with TRBD2. CDR1 and CDR2 from the germline V gene are SNHLY and FYNNEI. The CDR3 has 14 residues. After removal of 8 bases from V and 2 bases from J, the junction contained 3 bases not matched to a gene. The DNA of the CDR3 is TGTGCCAGCGGGGGGGAACCTGGGGCCAACGTCCTGACTTTC. Encoded protein: CASGGEPGANVLTF.

This clone is a singleton in its sample. The chain combines TRBV9 with TRBJ2-7; 9 bases are a match to TRBD1. V dropped 4 bases and J dropped 5; count of bases not matched to a gene: 7. The germline CDR1 and CDR2 sequences are SGDLS and YYNGEE. The CDR3 sequence is 14 residues long. This CDR3 is CASSRRDRDHEQYF. CDR3 DNA: TGTGCCAGCAGCCGCCGGGACAGGGACCACGAGCAGTACTTC.

Remarks on this clone: Other nucleotide sequences in the sample specify the same CDR3. The rearrangement joins TRBV5-4 to TRBJ1-1; 10 bases are shared with TRBD1. V was clipped by 4 bases and J by 5 bases; unmatched bases: 5. Germline V gene lookup returns CDR1 SGHNT and CDR2 YYREEE (reference sequence). The CDR3 length is 14 residues. Here the CDR3 reads CASSEGQGRTEAFF. The CDR3, as DNA: TGTGCCAGCAGCGAGGGACAGGGGCGGACTGAAGCTTTCTTT.

The rearrangement joins TRBV14 to TRBJ2-5; TRBD2 agrees at 7 bases. The germline V gene has CDR1 SGHDN and CDR2 FVKESK. V shed 4 bases and J 5 bases; nucleotides not matched to a gene: 1. The CDR3 is 12 residues long. CDR3 sequence (DNA): TGTGCCAGCAGCCGCGGGAGCGAGACCCAGTACTTC. This gives the protein CASSRGSETQYF.

The V gene is TRBV27, the J gene TRBJ2-7, with 8 bases identical to TRBD2. This CDR3 has 16 amino acids. Germline CDR1 reads MNHEY; CDR2 reads SMNVEV (reference sequence). V shed 6 bases, J shed 3 bases, and the junction held 13 bases outside the gene matches. CDR3 loop: CASRQAILADLYEQYF. DNA for the CDR3: TGTGCCAGCAGACAGGCCATACTAGCGGATCTCTACGAGCAGTACTTC.

V is TRBV28 and J is TRBJ2-1; 8 nucleotides agree with TRBD2. The germline V gene has CDR1 MDHEN and CDR2 SYDVKM. The CDR3 is made up of 15 amino acids. V trimming: 7 bases; J trimming: 4 bases; junction bases outside the gene matches: 9. CDR3 DNA sequence: TGTGCCAGCACCCTGCCGGGGGGGCATTACAATGAGCAGTTCTTC. This sequence encodes CASTLPGGHYNEQFF.

The count of this clone is one. The chain joins TRBV18 to TRBJ2-1, with D possibly matching TRBD2 (6 bases). The germline V gene has CDR1 KGHSH and CDR2 LQKENI. Trimming took off 2 bases at V and 7 bases at J, with 9 bases between the two ends. There are 13 residues in the CDR3. DNA for the CDR3: TGTGCCAGCTCACCATACCGGGGGAATGAGCAGTTCTTC. This encodes CASSPYRGNEQFF.

The chain joins TRBV15 to TRBJ1-4; no definite D call. Germline V gene sequence: CDR1 LNHNV, CDR2 YYDKDF (reference sequence). CDR3 size: 17 residues. The germline V and J ends were trimmed by 0 bases and 10 bases, with 21 bases remaining between them. The CDR3 DNA is TGTGCCACCAGCAGAGATTTCGTGGCAGCCCCGCGGGGAAAACTGTTTTTT. Translated, it gives CATSRDFVAAPRGKLFF.